The TCR beta chain described here comes from a study of blood T cell repertoires in COVID-19. V shed 4 bases and J 4 bases; nucleotides not matched to a gene: 8. This CDR3 spans 17 amino acids. Germline V gives CDR1 KGHDR, CDR2 SFDVKD. In the source study's methods: For nucleated cells, counts were estimated from reference gene primer amplification. The table came from immunoSEQ multiplex PCR; TCRdb's copy has only in-frame clones and leaves some out. From that table come the V and J calls and clone size; the DNA was used to work out D and trimming. The table shows about 210,000 clones, with approximately 80% occurring only once.

The clonotype was recovered from a woman aged 50 to 65 with acute COVID-19. The chain links TRBV24-1 to TRBJ2-3, with 12 bases aligning to TRBD1. Sequencing was carried out using PBMCs or T cells enriched from blood (not recorded which). CDR3 protein: CATSDRSGTGGADTQYF. The CDR3 DNA is TGTGCCACCAGTGACCGTTCCGGGACAGGGGGCGCAGATACGCAGTATTTT.